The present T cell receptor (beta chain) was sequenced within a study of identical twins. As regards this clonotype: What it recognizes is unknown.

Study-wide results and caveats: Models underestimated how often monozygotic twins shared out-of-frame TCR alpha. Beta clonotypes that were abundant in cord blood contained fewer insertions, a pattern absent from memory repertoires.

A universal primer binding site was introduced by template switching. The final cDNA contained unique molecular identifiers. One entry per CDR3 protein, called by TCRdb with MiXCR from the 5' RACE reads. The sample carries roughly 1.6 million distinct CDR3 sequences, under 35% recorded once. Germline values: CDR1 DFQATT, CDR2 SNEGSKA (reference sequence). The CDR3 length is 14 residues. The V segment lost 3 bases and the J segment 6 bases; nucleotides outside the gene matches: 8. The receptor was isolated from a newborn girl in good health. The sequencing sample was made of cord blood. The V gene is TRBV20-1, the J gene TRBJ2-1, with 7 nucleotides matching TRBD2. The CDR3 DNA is TGCAGTGCTAGTGAAGCGGGAAAGGGCAATGAGCAGTTCTTC. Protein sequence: CSASEAGKGNEQFF.